This T cell receptor (beta chain) is drawn from a study of cytomegalovirus exposure and HLA in healthy donors. Points from the study as a whole: HLA allele associations emerged for about 16,000 TCR beta sequences in a later analysis, at 0.05 false discovery rate.

Use of 60 Vbeta and 13 Jbeta primers characterized the PCR. Authors' methods: Around 9.9 million shared chains were among the approximately 87 million unique TCR beta chains that a later analysis counted. TCRdb's table, derived via immunoSEQ multiplex PCR, lists solely in-frame clones and lacks some. V, J and clone size derive from that table, while D and trimming were established from the DNA sequence. Here the sample spans about 98,000 clones, 70% being singletons. Of note for this clone: Its cognate antigen is unknown.

Trimming at V came to 8 bases and at J to 3 bases, leaving 11 bases not matched to a gene. Germline-derived CDR1 and CDR2 are MNHEY and SMNVEV (reference sequence). CDR3 length: 16 amino acids. The rearrangement links TRBV27 to TRBJ2-2; 8 positions match TRBD2. This sequence originates from a man aged 50 to 60 in good health and CMV-seronegative. Sequencing input: PBMCs. In nucleotides, the CDR3 is TGTGCCAGCCGTAGCGGGATCGGGGATGACACCGGGGAGCTGTTTTTT. This gives the protein CASRSGIGDDTGELFF.